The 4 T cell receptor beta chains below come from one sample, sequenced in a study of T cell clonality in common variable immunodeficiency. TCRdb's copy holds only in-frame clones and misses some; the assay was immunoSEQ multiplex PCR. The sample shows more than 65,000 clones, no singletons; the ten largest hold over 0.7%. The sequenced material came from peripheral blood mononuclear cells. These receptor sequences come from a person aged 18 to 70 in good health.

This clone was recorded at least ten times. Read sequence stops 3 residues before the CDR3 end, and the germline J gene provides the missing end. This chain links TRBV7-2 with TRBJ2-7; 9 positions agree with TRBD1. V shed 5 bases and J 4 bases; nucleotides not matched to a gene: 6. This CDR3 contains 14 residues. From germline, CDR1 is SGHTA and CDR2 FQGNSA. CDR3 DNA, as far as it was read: TGTGCCAGCAGCCACGGGACAGGGAGTTACGAG. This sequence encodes CASSHGTGSYE. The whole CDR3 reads CASSHGTGSYEQYF.

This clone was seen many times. CDR3 DNA, as far as it was read: TGTGCCAGCAGTGAGGCTGACAGGGCTGGGGCCAACGTC. Translated, it gives CASSEADRAGANV. In full, the CDR3 reads CASSEADRAGANVLTF. The chain links TRBV2 to TRBJ2-6; 7 bases match TRBD1. Read coverage stops 3 residues before the CDR3 terminus; the germline J gene supplies the remainder. The CDR3 length is 16 residues. J gave up 2 bases and V 3 bases, and 4 bases lay outside the gene matches. CDR1 is SNHLY and CDR2 is FYNNEI in the germline V gene. Full variable domain (missing parts from reference TRBV2 and TRBJ2-6): EPEVTQTPSHQVTQMGQEVILRCVPISNHLYFYWYRQILGQKVEFLVSFYNNEISEKSEIFDDQFSVERPDGSNFTLKIRSTKLEDSAMYFCASSEADRAGANVLTFGAGSRLTVL.

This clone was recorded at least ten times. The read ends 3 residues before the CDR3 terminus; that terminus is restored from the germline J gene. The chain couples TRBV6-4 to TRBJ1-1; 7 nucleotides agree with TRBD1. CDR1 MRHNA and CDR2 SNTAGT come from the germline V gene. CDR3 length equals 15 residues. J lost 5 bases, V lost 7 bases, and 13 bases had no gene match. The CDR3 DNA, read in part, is TGTGCCAGCAAGATGAATCGACAGGGTGAGACTGAA. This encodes CASKMNRQGETE. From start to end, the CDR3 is CASKMNRQGETEAFF.

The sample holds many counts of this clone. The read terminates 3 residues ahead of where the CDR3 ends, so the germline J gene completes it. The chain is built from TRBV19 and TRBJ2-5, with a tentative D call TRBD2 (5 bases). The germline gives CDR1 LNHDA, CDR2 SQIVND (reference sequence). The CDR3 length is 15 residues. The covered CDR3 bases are TGTGCCAGTAGTAACGGGGTCGGGAAAATGATCACC. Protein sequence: CASSNGVGKMIT. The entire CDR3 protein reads CASSNGVGKMITQYF. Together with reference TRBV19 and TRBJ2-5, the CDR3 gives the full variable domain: DGGITQSPKYLFRKEGQNVTLSCEQNLNHDAMYWYRQDPGQGLRLIYYSQIVNDFQKGDIAEGYSVSREKKESFPLTVTSAQKNPTAFYLCASSNGVGKMITQYFGPGTRLLVL.